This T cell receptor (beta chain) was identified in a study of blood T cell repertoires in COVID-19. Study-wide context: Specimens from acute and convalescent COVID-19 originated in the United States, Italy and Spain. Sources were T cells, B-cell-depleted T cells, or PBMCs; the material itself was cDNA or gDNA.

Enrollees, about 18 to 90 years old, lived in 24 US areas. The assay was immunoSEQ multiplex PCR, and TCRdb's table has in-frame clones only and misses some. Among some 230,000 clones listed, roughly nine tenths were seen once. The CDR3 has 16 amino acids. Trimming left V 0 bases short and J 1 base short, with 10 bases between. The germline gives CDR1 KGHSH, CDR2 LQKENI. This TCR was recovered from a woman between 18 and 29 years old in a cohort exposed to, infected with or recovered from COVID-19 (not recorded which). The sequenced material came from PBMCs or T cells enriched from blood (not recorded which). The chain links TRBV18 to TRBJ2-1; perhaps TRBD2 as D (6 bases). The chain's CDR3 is CASSPPDYSSYNEQFF. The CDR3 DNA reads TGTGCCAGCTCACCACCGGACTACTCATCCTACAATGAGCAGTTCTTC.